The source of this T cell receptor (beta chain) is a study of cytomegalovirus exposure and HLA in healthy donors. General observations from the study: According to the study, 160 or so TCR beta chains were cytomegalovirus-associated.

As for this clone: Its antigen is not known.

This PCR relied on a set of 60 Vbeta primers and 13 Jbeta primers. Assay: immunoSEQ multiplex PCR; the TCRdb copy retains only in-frame clones and omits some. The table has 150,000 to 200,000 clones, about 80% seen once. The specimen was PBMCs. The TCR was taken from a man aged 18 to 35 in good health and CMV-seronegative.

CDR3 amino acids: CASSFTTGSYGYTF. The CDR3 DNA follows: TGTGCCAGTAGTTTTACTACAGGGAGCTATGGCTACACCTTC. This sequence joins TRBV19 and TRBJ1-2; D might be TRBD1 (6 bases). CDR1 and CDR2 (germline): LNHDA, SQIVND (reference sequence). Trimming pared 5 bases from V and 4 bases from J, leaving 14 bases between. This CDR3 contains 14 residues. Full variable domain (rest looked up from reference TRBV19 and TRBJ1-2): DGGITQSPKYLFRKEGQNVTLSCEQNLNHDAMYWYRQDPGQGLRLIYYSQIVNDFQKGDIAEGYSVSREKKESFPLTVTSAQKNPTAFYLCASSFTTGSYGYTFGSGTRLTVV.